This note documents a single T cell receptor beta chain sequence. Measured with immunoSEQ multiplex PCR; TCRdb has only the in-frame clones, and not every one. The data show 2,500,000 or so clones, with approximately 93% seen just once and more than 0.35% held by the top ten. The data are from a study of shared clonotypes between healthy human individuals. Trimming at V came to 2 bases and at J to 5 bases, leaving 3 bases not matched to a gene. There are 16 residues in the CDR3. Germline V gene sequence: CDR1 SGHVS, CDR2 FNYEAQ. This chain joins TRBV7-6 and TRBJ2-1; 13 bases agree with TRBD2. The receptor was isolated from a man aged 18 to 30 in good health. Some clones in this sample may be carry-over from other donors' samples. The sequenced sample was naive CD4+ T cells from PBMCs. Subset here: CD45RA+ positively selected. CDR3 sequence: CASSLFGTSGNNEQFF. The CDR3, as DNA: TGTGCCAGCAGCTTATTTGGGACTAGCGGGAACAATGAGCAGTTCTTC.